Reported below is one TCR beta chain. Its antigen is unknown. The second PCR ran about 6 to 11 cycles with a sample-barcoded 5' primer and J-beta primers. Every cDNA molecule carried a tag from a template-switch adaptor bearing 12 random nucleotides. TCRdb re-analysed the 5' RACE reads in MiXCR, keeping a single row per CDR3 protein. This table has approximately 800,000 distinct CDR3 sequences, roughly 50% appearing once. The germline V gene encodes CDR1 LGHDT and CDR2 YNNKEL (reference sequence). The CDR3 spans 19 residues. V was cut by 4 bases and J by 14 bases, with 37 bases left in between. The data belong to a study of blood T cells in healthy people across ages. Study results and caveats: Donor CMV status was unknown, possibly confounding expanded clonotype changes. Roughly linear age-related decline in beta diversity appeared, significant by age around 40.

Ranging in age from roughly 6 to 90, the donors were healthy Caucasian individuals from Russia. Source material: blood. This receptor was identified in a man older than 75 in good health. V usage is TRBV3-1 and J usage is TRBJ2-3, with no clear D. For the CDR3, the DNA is TGTGCCAGCAGCCGCAGGCCGATTCGCGTCCGAGAACGGCACAGATACGCGTATTTT. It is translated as CASSRRPIRVRERHRYAYF.